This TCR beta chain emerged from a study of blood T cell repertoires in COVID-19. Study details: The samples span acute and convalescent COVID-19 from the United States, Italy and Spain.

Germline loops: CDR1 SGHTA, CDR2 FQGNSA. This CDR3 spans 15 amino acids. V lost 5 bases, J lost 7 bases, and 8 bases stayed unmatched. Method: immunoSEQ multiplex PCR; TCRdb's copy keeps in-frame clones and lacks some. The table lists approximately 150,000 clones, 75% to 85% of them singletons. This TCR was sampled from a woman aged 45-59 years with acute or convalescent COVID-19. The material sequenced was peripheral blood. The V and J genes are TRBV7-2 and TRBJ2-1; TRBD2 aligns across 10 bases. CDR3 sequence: CASSPSGGATNEQFF. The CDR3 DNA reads TGTGCCAGCAGCCCAAGCGGGGGGGCGACAAATGAGCAGTTCTTC. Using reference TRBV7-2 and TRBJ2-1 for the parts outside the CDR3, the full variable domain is GAGVSQSPSNKVTEKGKDVELRCDPISGHTALYWYRQSLGQGLEFLIYFQGNSAPDKSGLPSDRFSAERTGGSVSTLTIQRTQQEDSAVYLCASSPSGGATNEQFFGPGTRLTVL.